This T cell receptor beta chain was captured by sequencing in a study of T cell responses to AZD1222 COVID-19 vaccine. As regards this clone: Its antigen remains unknown.

Germline CDR1 SQVTM, CDR2 ANQGSEA. The J segment lost 0 bases and the V segment lost 2 bases, leaving 3 bases of the junction unmatched. The CDR3 consists of 15 residues. Assay: immunoSEQ multiplex PCR; the TCRdb copy retains only in-frame clones and omits some. The data contain over 75,000 clones, 75% to 90% of them singletons. Study-wide findings and caveats: Donors were largely white British and mainly female; clonal diversity was possibly underestimated. Vaccine-associated CD4 TCRs ranged over spike, dominating at 160-218 and 743-854.

Sequencing used peripheral blood, obtained 28 days after the second AZD1222 dose. The rearrangement links TRBV29-1 to TRBJ2-1; TRBD1 matches at 8 bases. The clonotype was recovered from an adult who received the AZD1222 COVID-19 vaccine. CDR3 sequence reads: CSVEKGTGSYNEQFF. DNA of the CDR3: TGCAGCGTTGAAAAGGGGACAGGCTCCTACAATGAGCAGTTCTTC.